A selection of T cell receptor beta chains follows, all from one sample in a study of blood T cells in healthy people across ages. TCRdb itself ran the 5' RACE reads through MiXCR, one entry per CDR3 protein. The sample consists of fewer than 650,000 distinct CDR3 sequences, roughly a quarter of them appearing once. The sample was also reused in another study, on T cells of mothers and their children.

Sequenced input: blood. The receptors were gathered from a boy aged 2 to 10 in good health. CDR3s include the opening cysteine and the closing phenylalanine or tryptophan. The D gene is left open where the match is weak. Expanded clones get a size class; other rows say once, few or many, or leave the size out.

cdr3_length	j_call	clone_size	v_call	d_call	cdr3_aa	cdr3_nt
17	TRBJ2-1	.	TRBV14	TRBD2	CASSQAPGLAQDNEQFF	TGTGCCAGCAGCCAAGCACCGGGACTAGCTCAGGACAATGAGCAGTTCTTC
12	TRBJ2-5	.	TRBV29-1	.	CSVSGTRETQYF	TGCAGCGTTTCCGGGACACGGGAGACCCAGTACTTC
14	TRBJ1-5	few	TRBV6-5	TRBD1	CASSSGQGHQPQHF	TGTGCCAGCAGCTCCGGACAGGGCCATCAGCCCCAGCATTTT
16	TRBJ2-2	few	TRBV3-1	TRBD2	CASSSPGRPSGGELFF	TGTGCCAGCAGCTCCCCCGGGCGGCCTAGCGGTGGGGAGCTGTTTTTT
15	TRBJ2-1	.	TRBV20-1	.	CSARGQSSSYNEQFF	TGCAGTGCTAGAGGGCAGTCCAGCTCCTACAATGAGCAGTTCTTC
14	TRBJ1-1	.	TRBV3-1	TRBD1	CASSLGQGPTEAFF	TGTGCCAGCAGCCTGGGACAGGGACCAACTGAAGCTTTCTTT
13	TRBJ1-1	few	TRBV28	.	CASSPWGETEAFF	TGTGCCAGCAGTCCATGGGGGGAAACTGAAGCTTTCTTT
16	TRBJ2-7	.	TRBV7-9	TRBD1	CASSSPGQVVGGEQYF	TGTGCCAGCAGCTCACCGGGACAGGTAGTTGGAGGCGAGCAGTACTTC
15	TRBJ2-5	few	TRBV6-5	TRBD2	CASSYVRGAQETQYF	TGTGCCAGCAGTTACGTGCGGGGGGCGCAAGAGACCCAGTACTTC
16	TRBJ1-4	many	TRBV4-2	.	CASHNSHRDDNEKLFF	TGTGCCAGCCATAACTCCCACAGGGACGATAATGAAAAACTGTTTTTT
12	TRBJ2-3	.	TRBV29-1	.	CSGMTVTDTQYF	TGCAGCGGTATGACAGTCACAGATACGCAGTATTTT
13	TRBJ2-1	.	TRBV6-4	TRBD2	CASSRDYQTEQFF	TGTGCCAGCAGTAGGGACTACCAGACTGAGCAGTTCTTC
14	TRBJ2-5	few	TRBV7-9	.	CASSLVNQRETQYF	TGTGCCAGCAGCTTAGTTAATCAGCGGGAGACCCAGTACTTC
15	TRBJ2-1	.	TRBV14	TRBD1	CASSQWDRVNNEQFF	TGTGCCAGCAGCCAATGGGACAGGGTAAACAATGAGCAGTTCTTC
15	TRBJ2-4	few	TRBV5-6	.	CASSFRLLAKNIQYF	TGTGCCAGCAGCTTCCGATTACTAGCCAAAAACATTCAGTACTTC
14	TRBJ2-1	.	TRBV3-1	.	CASSQDPGANEQFF	TGTGCCAGCAGCCAAGATCCAGGGGCGAATGAGCAGTTCTTC
16	TRBJ2-1	.	TRBV9	TRBD2	CASSAILAGGPYEQFF	TGTGCCAGCAGCGCCATACTAGCGGGGGGGCCGTATGAGCAGTTCTTC
13	TRBJ2-1	.	TRBV5-1	.	CASSLLGVNEQFF	TGCGCCAGCAGCTTGCTGGGAGTTAATGAGCAGTTCTTC
11	TRBJ2-3	few	TRBV6-6	.	CASSFKDTQYF	TGTGCCAGCAGTTTCAAGGATACGCAGTATTTT
14	TRBJ2-4	.	TRBV7-9	.	CASSSTRAKNIQYF	TGTGCCAGCAGCTCTACAAGAGCCAAAAACATTCAGTACTTC
19	TRBJ2-2	few	TRBV5-1	TRBD2	CASSLRSASGRSNTGELFF	TGCGCCAGCAGCTTGAGGTCTGCTAGCGGGAGGTCGAACACCGGGGAGCTGTTTTTT
12	TRBJ2-7	few	TRBV10-1	.	CASSEGAAEQYF	TGCGCCAGCAGTGAGGGGGCGGCCGAGCAGTACTTC
15	TRBJ2-3	.	TRBV13	TRBD2	CASSLLAGGSDTQYF	TGTGCCAGCAGCTTACTAGCGGGGGGTTCAGATACGCAGTATTTT
14	TRBJ1-1	.	TRBV27	.	CASSLIPFNTEAFF	TGTGCCAGCAGTTTAATCCCCTTTAACACTGAAGCTTTCTTT
17	TRBJ2-3	.	TRBV5-1	TRBD2	CASSLGLAGASTDTQYF	TGCGCCAGCAGCCTGGGACTAGCGGGGGCCAGCACAGATACGCAGTATTTT
16	TRBJ2-3	.	TRBV5-1	TRBD2	CASRTSGQGWTDTQYF	TGCGCCAGCAGAACTAGCGGGCAGGGTTGGACAGATACGCAGTATTTT
18	TRBJ2-6	.	TRBV7-6	TRBD1	CASSLEVGGWSGANVLTF	TGTGCCAGCAGCTTAGAAGTAGGGGGCTGGTCTGGGGCCAACGTCCTGACTTTC
19	TRBJ1-6	.	TRBV20-1	TRBD1	CSARVARGQGAADNSPLHF	TGCAGTGCTAGAGTGGCGCGGGGGCAGGGGGCCGCTGACAATTCACCCCTCCACTTT
15	TRBJ2-5	.	TRBV2	TRBD2	CASRAGTSFRETQYF	TGTGCCAGCAGGGCGGGGACTAGCTTTAGGGAGACCCAGTACTTC
14	TRBJ2-5	few	TRBV12-3/TRBV12-4	TRBD1	CASSLTTGEETQYF	TGTGCCAGCAGTTTAACGACAGGGGAAGAGACCCAGTACTTC
15	TRBJ1-6	.	TRBV7-2	.	CASSLASEGNSPLHF	TGTGCCAGCAGCTTAGCGTCCGAGGGTAATTCACCCCTCCACTTT
16	TRBJ1-2	.	TRBV24-1	.	CATSDSRGVPNYGYTF	TGTGCCACCAGTGATTCACGAGGGGTGCCTAACTATGGCTACACCTTC
15	TRBJ2-5	few	TRBV6-2/TRBV6-3	.	CASSYSTVLQETQYF	TGTGCCAGCAGTTACTCTACAGTACTCCAAGAGACCCAGTACTTC
15	TRBJ2-5	many	TRBV7-9	.	CASSLLLGGQETQYF	TGTGCCAGCAGCCTCCTGTTAGGGGGGCAAGAGACCCAGTACTTC
13	TRBJ1-2	few	TRBV6-5	.	CASSPFLYYGYTF	TGTGCCAGCAGTCCTTTCCTGTACTATGGCTACACCTTC
13	TRBJ2-2	few	TRBV3-1	.	CASSRIVGGELFF	TGTGCCAGCAGCCGGATCGTGGGCGGGGAGCTGTTTTTT
17	TRBJ2-3	few	TRBV3-1	TRBD2	CASSQGPSSGGTDTQYF	TGTGCCAGCAGCCAAGGCCCGTCTAGCGGGGGCACAGATACGCAGTATTTT